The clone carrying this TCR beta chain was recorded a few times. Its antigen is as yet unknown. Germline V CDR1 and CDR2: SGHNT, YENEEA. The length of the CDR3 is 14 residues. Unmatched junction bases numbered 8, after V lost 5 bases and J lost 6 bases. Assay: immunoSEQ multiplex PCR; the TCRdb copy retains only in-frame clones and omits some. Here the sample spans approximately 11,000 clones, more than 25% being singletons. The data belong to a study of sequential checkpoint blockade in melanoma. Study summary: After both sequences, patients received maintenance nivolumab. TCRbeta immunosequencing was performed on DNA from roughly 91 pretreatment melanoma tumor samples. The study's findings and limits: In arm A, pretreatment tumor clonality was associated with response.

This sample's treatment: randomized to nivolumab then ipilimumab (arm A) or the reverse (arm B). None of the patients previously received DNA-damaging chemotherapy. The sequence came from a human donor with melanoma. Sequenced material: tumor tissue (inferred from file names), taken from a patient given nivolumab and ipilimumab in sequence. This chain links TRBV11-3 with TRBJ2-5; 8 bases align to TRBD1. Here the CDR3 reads CASSLGQGRKTQYF. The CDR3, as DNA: TGTGCCAGCAGCCTAGGACAGGGTAGGAAGACCCAGTACTTC.